This is a list of T cell receptor beta chains from one sample in a study of T cell responses to AZD1222 COVID-19 vaccine. TCRdb's table, derived via immunoSEQ multiplex PCR, lists solely in-frame clones and lacks some. Altogether 110,000 to 150,000 clones are present, 92% being singletons, with the ten largest covering around 3.3%. The sample was peripheral blood, taken 28 days after the second AZD1222 dose. All receptors derive from an adult who received the AZD1222 COVID-19 vaccine. CDR3s include the opening cysteine and the closing phenylalanine or tryptophan. A D gene is named only where the DNA matches it firmly. Clone size is not always given. Where it is, it says once, few, many or a class for expanded clones.

.,TRBV28,.,TRBJ2-2,CASSQRVTGELFF,TGTGCCAGCAGTCAGCGGGTCACCGGGGAGCTGTTTTTT
.,TRBV7-2,once,TRBJ2-7,CASSLLRGYEQYF,TGTGCCAGCAGCCTGTTGCGCGGGTACGAGCAGTACTTC
TRBD1,TRBV7-9,.,TRBJ1-1,CASSLDRGPAEAFF,TGTGCCAGCAGCTTAGACAGGGGCCCCGCTGAAGCTTTCTTT
TRBD2,TRBV11-1,.,TRBJ2-7,CASSLVQREAPRAQYF,TGTGCCAGCAGCTTAGTCCAGCGGGAGGCCCCGAGGGCGCAGTACTTC
TRBD2,TRBV5-6,.,TRBJ2-5,CASSLNGRETQYF,TGTGCCAGCAGCCTGAACGGGAGGGAGACCCAGTACTTC
.,TRBV5-4,.,TRBJ1-1,CASSFGTQNTEAFF,TGTGCCAGCAGCTTCGGGACCCAGAACACTGAAGCTTTCTTT
TRBD2,TRBV6-4,.,TRBJ2-3,CASSDSGKDTQYF,TGTGCCAGCAGTGACAGCGGGAAAGATACGCAGTATTTT
TRBD2,TRBV15,.,TRBJ2-1,CATSTPTSGLYNEQFF,TGTGCCACCAGCACCCCGACTAGCGGGCTTTACAATGAGCAGTTCTTC
TRBD1,TRBV14,.,TRBJ1-5,CASSQGDSINQPQHF,TGTGCCAGCAGCCAAGGGGACAGTATAAATCAGCCCCAGCATTTT
.,TRBV11-2,.,TRBJ1-1,CASSLRRAEGEAFF,TGTGCCAGCAGCTTAAGACGGGCAGAGGGTGAAGCTTTCTTT
.,TRBV10-2,once,TRBJ1-4,CASSEPGAGEKLFF,TGCGCCAGCAGTGAGCCCGGGGCTGGGGAAAAACTGTTTTTT
TRBD1,TRBV5-1,.,TRBJ2-7,CASSLGTGGGYEQYF,TGCGCCAGCAGCTTGGGGACAGGGGGCGGCTACGAGCAGTACTTC
.,TRBV24-1,.,TRBJ2-1,CATRGDGYNEQFF,TGTGCCACCAGGGGGGACGGTTACAATGAGCAGTTCTTC
.,TRBV7-9,.,TRBJ1-1,CASSSRRGGLGTEAFF,TGTGCCAGCAGCTCGCGAAGGGGCGGGTTAGGGACTGAAGCTTTCTTT
TRBD1,TRBV3-1/TRBV3-2,.,TRBJ1-4,CASSPTLTGIFEKLFF,TGTGCCAGCAGCCCGACCTTGACAGGGATTTTTGAAAAACTGTTTTTT